This TCR beta chain was identified in a study of OX40 agonist ivuxolimab in advanced cancers. Across the study: The study reported partial responses in three patients: one hepatocellular carcinoma, two cutaneous melanoma.

Study-wide results and caveats: By week 6 at 0.1 to 3.0 mg/kg, blood CD4+ and CD8+ T cells had expanded clonally. Researchers did not determine the expanded peripheral T cells' antigen specificity.

The assay was immunoSEQ multiplex PCR, and TCRdb's table has in-frame clones only and misses some. The sample carries tens of thousands of clones, 80% to 90% recorded once. With autoimmune disease history or systemic immunosuppression, patients were excluded. A remark on this clone: Its antigen is undetermined.

V dropped 4 bases and J dropped 7; count of bases not matched to a gene: 7. CDR1 SGHDN and CDR2 FVKESK come from the germline V gene. This CDR3 has 14 amino acids. The chain uses TRBV14 and TRBJ1-2; TRBD1 matches at 9 bases. This receptor was taken from an adult with an advanced solid tumor such as melanoma, head and neck, liver or kidney cancer. Here the sequenced sample was CD4+ or CD8+ T cells sorted from blood, taken in a trial of the OX40 agonist ivuxolimab. For the CDR3, the DNA is TGTGCCAGCAGCCTCGGGACAGGGAAGCTTGGCTACACCTTC. Residues: CASSLGTGKLGYTF.